The T cell receptor (beta chain) described here comes from a study of T cell responses to AZD1222 COVID-19 vaccine. Study observations and caveats: Only five to seven individuals given AZD1222 were seropositive at baseline. Most donors were white British and more were female, and clonal diversity was possibly underestimated. As reported, nearly half of all spike-specific TCRs target variant regions that are unmutated.

With respect to this clone: What it recognizes is unknown.

V was pared by 5 bases and J by 2 bases, with 15 bases between. Germline assignment: CDR1 SEHNR and CDR2 FQNEAQ (reference sequence). The length of the CDR3 is 15 residues. This table comes from immunoSEQ multiplex PCR, and its TCRdb copy is limited to in-frame clones, with some not included. The sample lists 110,000 or so clones, around 88% seen once, with 6.5% in the top ten. Researchers grouped second doses given at about 4 or about 12 weeks into one pool. The chain is built from TRBV7-9 and TRBJ2-5, with TRBD2 as a possible D gene (6 bases). Sample: peripheral blood, taken 28 days after the second AZD1222 dose. The receptor was isolated from an adult who received the AZD1222 COVID-19 vaccine. CDR3 coding DNA: TGTGCCAGCAGCCTCCGGCTAGCGCAACAAGAGACCCAGTACTTC. Translating it yields CASSLRLAQQETQYF.